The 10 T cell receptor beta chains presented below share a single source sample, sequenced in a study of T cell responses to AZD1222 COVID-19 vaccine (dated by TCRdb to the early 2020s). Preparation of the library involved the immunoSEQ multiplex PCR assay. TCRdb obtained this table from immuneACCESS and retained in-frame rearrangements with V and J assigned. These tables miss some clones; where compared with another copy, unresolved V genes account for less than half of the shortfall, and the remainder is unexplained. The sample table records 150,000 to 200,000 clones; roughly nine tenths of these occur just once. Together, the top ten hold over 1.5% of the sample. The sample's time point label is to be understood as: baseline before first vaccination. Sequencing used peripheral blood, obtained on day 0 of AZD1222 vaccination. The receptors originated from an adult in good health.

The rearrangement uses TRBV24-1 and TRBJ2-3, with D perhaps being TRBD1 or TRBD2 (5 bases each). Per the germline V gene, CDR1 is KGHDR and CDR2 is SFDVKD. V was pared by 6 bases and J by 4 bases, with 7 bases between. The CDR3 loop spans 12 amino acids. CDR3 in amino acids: CATSQGPDTQYF. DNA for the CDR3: TGTGCCACCAGTCAGGGACCAGATACGCAGTATTTT.

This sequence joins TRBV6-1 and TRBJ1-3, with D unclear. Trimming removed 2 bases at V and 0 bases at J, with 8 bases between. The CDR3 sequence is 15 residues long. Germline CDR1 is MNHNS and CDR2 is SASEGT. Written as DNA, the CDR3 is TGTGCCAGCAGTGAACTCCGCAGCTCTGGAAACACCATATATTTT. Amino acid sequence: CASSELRSSGNTIYF.

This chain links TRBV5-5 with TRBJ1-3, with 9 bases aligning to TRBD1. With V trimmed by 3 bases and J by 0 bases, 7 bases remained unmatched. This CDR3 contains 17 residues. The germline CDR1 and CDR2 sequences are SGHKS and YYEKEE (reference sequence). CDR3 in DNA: TGTGCCAGCAGCTCGGGACAGGGCTTCCTCTCTGGAAACACCATATATTTT. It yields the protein CASSSGQGFLSGNTIYF. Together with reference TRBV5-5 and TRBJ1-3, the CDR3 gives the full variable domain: DAGVTQSPTHLIKTRGQQVTLRCSPISGHKSVSWYQQVLGQGPQFIFQYYEKEERGRGNFPDRFSARQFPNYSSELNVNALLLGDSALYLCASSSGQGFLSGNTIYFGEGSWLTVV.

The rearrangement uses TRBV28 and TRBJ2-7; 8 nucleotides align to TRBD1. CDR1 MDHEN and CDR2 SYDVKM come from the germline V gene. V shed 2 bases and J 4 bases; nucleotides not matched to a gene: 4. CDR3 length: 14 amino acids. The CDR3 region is CASSLAGTGYEQYF. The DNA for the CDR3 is TGTGCCAGCAGTTTAGCCGGGACAGGATACGAGCAGTACTTC.

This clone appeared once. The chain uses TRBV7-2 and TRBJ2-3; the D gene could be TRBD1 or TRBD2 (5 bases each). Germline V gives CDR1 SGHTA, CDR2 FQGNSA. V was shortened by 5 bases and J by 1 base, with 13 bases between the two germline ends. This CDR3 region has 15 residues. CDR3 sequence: CASSLGTVGTDTQYF. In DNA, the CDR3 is TGTGCCAGCAGCCTGGGGACGGTCGGCACAGATACGCAGTATTTT.

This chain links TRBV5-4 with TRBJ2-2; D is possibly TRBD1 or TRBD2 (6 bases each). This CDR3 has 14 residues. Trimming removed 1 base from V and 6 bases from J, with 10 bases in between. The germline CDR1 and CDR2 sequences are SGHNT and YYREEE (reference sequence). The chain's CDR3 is CASSLWGAPGELFF. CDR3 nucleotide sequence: TGTGCCAGCAGCTTGTGGGGGGCGCCCGGGGAGCTGTTTTTT.

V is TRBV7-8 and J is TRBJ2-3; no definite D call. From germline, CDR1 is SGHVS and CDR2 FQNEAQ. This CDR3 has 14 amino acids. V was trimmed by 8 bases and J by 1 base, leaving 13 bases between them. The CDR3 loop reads CASLGATRTDTQYF. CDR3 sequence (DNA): TGTGCCAGCCTCGGAGCGACACGCACAGATACGCAGTATTTT.

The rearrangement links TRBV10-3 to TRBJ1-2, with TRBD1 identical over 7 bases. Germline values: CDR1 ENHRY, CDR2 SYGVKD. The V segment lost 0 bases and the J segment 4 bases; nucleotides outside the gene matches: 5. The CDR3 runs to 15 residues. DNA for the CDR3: TGTGCCATCAGTGAGTCGCCAGGGGGAGGCTATGGCTACACCTTC. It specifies CAISESPGGGYGYTF.

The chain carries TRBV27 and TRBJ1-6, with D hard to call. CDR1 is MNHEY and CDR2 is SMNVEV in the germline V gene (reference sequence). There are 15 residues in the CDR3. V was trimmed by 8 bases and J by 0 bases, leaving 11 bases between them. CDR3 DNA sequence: TGTGCCAGCCGCAGTCCGAGCTCCTATAATTCACCCCTCCACTTT. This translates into CASRSPSSYNSPLHF.

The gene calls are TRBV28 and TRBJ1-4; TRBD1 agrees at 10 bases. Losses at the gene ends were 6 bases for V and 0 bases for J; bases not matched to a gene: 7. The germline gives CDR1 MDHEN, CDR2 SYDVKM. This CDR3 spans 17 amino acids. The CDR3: CASRPGQGVTTNEKLFF. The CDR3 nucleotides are TGTGCCAGCAGACCAGGACAGGGGGTAACAACTAATGAAAAACTGTTTTTT.